One sample yielded the 26 T cell receptor beta chains listed below, sequenced in a study of cytomegalovirus exposure and HLA in healthy donors. The primer mix had 60 Vbeta and 13 Jbeta primers. Data came from immunoSEQ multiplex PCR; TCRdb stores just in-frame clones and leaves some out. This sample has under 150,000 clones, with more than 80% found just once. Material: PBMCs. These receptor sequences come from a man aged 30 to 39 in good health and CMV-seronegative.

The V call is TRBV27, the J call TRBJ2-1; D not resolved. The V and J ends lost 5 bases and 10 bases respectively, with 15 bases between them. CDR3 size: 13 residues. Germline V lookup: CDR1 MNHEY, CDR2 SMNVEV (reference sequence). CDR3 nucleotides: TGTGCCAGCAGTCACCCGCCGGGTTGGGAGCAGTTCTTC. Translated: CASSHPPGWEQFF.

This chain joins TRBV19 and TRBJ2-1; 7 nucleotides match TRBD2. The CDR3 is made up of 16 amino acids. Trimming at V came to 5 bases and at J to 0 bases, leaving 7 bases not matched to a gene. Germline CDR1 and CDR2: LNHDA and SQIVND (reference sequence). For the CDR3, the DNA is TGTGCCAGTAGTGTAACTAGCGAGAGCTCCTACAATGAGCAGTTCTTC. Amino acid sequence: CASSVTSESSYNEQFF.

The chain links TRBV27 to TRBJ2-3; D perhaps matches TRBD2 (5 bases). Trimming left V 3 bases short and J 2 bases short, with 15 bases between. The CDR3 length is 16 residues. Per germline, CDR1 MNHEY and CDR2 SMNVEV (reference sequence). CDR3 sequence (DNA): TGTGCCAGCAGTTTCCTTGGACTCATAACCACAGATACGCAGTATTTT. Translation gives CASSFLGLITTDTQYF.

This clone appeared a few times. The junction differs from germline at one of its ends, possibly a read error. The rearrangement uses TRBV10-3 and TRBJ2-1, with 10 nucleotides matching TRBD1. The CDR3 consists of 15 residues. Looked up from germline, CDR1 is ENHRY and CDR2 is SYGVKD. DNA for the CDR3: TGTGCCATCGGTGAAGGGACAGGGGCGAACAATGAGCAGTTCTTC. Its translation is CAIGEGTGANNEQFF.

The V call is TRBV7-8, the J call TRBJ2-1, with 8 positions matching TRBD1. The V and J ends lost 6 bases and 6 bases, in that order; junction bases with no gene match: 10. The CDR3 consists of 15 residues. CDR1 and CDR2 from the germline V gene are SGHVS and FQNEAQ. CDR3 residues: CASRPMTGVVNEQFF. In DNA form, the CDR3 reads TGTGCCAGCAGGCCGATGACAGGGGTGGTCAATGAGCAGTTCTTC.

This clone came up once. The junction departs from the called germline gene at one end, perhaps through a read error. The rearrangement uses TRBV28 and TRBJ1-1; tentatively, D is TRBD1 (5 bases). Germline-derived CDR1 and CDR2 are MDHEN and SYDVKM. The CDR3 covers 15 residues. Written as DNA, the CDR3 is TGTGCCAGCAGTTTATGGCAGGGTATGAACCCTGAAGCTTTCTTT. Its protein product is CASSLWQGMNPEAFF. The full variable domain, its missing parts supplied by reference TRBV28 and TRBJ1-1, is DVKVTQSSRYLVKRTGEKVFLECVQDMDHENMFWYRQDPGLGLRLIYFSYDVKMKEKGDIPEGYSVSREKKERFSLILESASTNQTSMYLCASSLWQGMNPEAFFGQGTRLTVV.

The chain combines TRBV27 with TRBJ1-2, with D hard to call. The germline V gene has CDR1 MNHEY and CDR2 SMNVEV (reference sequence). Trimming stripped 5 bases from V and 2 bases from J, with 9 bases between. This CDR3 region has 13 residues. The CDR3 sequence: CASSPGVNYGYTF. Here the CDR3 DNA reads TGTGCCAGCAGTCCCGGGGTGAACTATGGCTACACCTTC.

CDR3 sequence (DNA): TGCGCCAGCAGGACAGGGTCTGGGGCCAACGTCCTGACTTTC. It yields the protein CASRTGSGANVLTF. V usage is TRBV5-1 and J usage is TRBJ2-6; 7 bases are a match to TRBD1. J lost 1 base, V lost 5 bases, and 0 bases had no gene match. The CDR3 is made up of 14 amino acids. CDR1 is SGHRS and CDR2 is YFSETQ in the germline V gene. The whole variable domain, remainder taken from reference TRBV5-1 and TRBJ2-6, is KAGVTQTPRYLIKTRGQQVTLSCSPISGHRSVSWYQQTPGQGLQFLFEYFSETQRNKGNFPGRFSGRQFSNSRSEMNVSTLELGDSALYLCASRTGSGANVLTFGAGSRLTVL.

This clone was counted between two and nine times. This chain links TRBV6-1 with TRBJ2-5; possibly TRBD2 for D (5 bases). The CDR3 loop spans 13 amino acids. Germline-derived CDR1 and CDR2 are MNHNS and SASEGT. V lost 8 bases and J lost 2, with 12 bases in between. CDR3 DNA sequence: TGTGCCAGCTCTCCGGGATTACAAGAGACCCAGTACTTC. Translating it yields CASSPGLQETQYF.

The chain combines TRBV5-6 with TRBJ1-2, with D uncertain. Trimming shortened V by 3 bases and J by 0 bases, and 9 bases separated the two germline ends. Germline V gene data show CDR1 as SGHDT and CDR2 as YYEEEE. There are 14 residues in the CDR3. The CDR3 is CASSSPGTNYGYTF. The CDR3 bases are TGTGCCAGCAGCTCCCCGGGGACTAACTATGGCTACACCTTC.

For this clone: One end of the junction varies from germline; a read error may be responsible. This rearrangement joins TRBV6-6 to TRBJ1-1, with TRBD1 identical over 7 bases. This CDR3 has 16 amino acids. Germline CDR1 and CDR2: MNHNY and SVGAGI (reference sequence). CDR3 loop: CASSSRGGTANTEALF. The CDR3 region has the DNA TGTGCCAGCAGTTCTAGAGGCGGGACAGCGAACACTGAAGCTCTCTTT.

The chain joins TRBV14 to TRBJ2-1; TRBD2 aligns across 8 bases. CDR1 and CDR2 (germline): SGHDN, FVKESK. The CDR3 extends over 15 amino acids. Trimming took 0 bases from V and 4 from J; bases not matched to a gene: 2. The chain's CDR3 is CASSQDAGGYNEQFF. As DNA, the CDR3 is TGTGCCAGCAGCCAAGATGCGGGGGGTTACAATGAGCAGTTCTTC.

V gene TRBV28 combines with J gene TRBJ2-3; 9 nucleotides match TRBD2. The CDR3 has 16 amino acids. Germline assignment: CDR1 MDHEN and CDR2 SYDVKM. Trimming cost V 6 bases and J 6 bases; bases outside gene matches: 13. CDR3 nucleotide sequence: TGTGCCAGCAGGATATCAGCGGGAGGTCGGACGGATACGCAGTATTTT. Amino acids: CASRISAGGRTDTQYF.

The chain joins TRBV7-8 to TRBJ1-4; 7 positions agree with TRBD1. V was clipped by 5 bases and J by 0 bases; unmatched bases: 6. Germline V CDR1 and CDR2: SGHVS, FQNEAQ. This CDR3 region has 16 residues. The chain's CDR3 is CASSPGGSATNEKLFF. Written as DNA, the CDR3 is TGTGCCAGCAGCCCAGGGGGAAGTGCAACTAATGAAAAACTGTTTTTT.

The rearrangement uses TRBV7-8 and TRBJ1-2; D is perhaps TRBD1 (5 bases). This CDR3 is built from 13 residues. Germline lookup yields CDR1 SGHVS and CDR2 FQNEAQ. With 4 bases removed from V and 10 bases from J, the gap between germline ends came to 16 bases. CDR3 amino acids: CASSSRGGANYTF. The DNA for the CDR3 is TGTGCCAGCAGCTCCCGGGGGGGTGCGAACTACACCTTC.

The gene calls are TRBV6-6 and TRBJ2-3; 7 nucleotides agree with TRBD2. This CDR3 spans 13 amino acids. V lost 2 bases, J lost 8 bases, and 4 bases stayed unmatched. Germline V gene lookup returns CDR1 MNHNY and CDR2 SVGAGI (reference sequence). The CDR3 reads CASSYQTGGTQYF. The CDR3 bases are TGTGCCAGCAGTTACCAAACGGGAGGTACGCAGTATTTT.

The chain links TRBV4-1 to TRBJ2-7, with 10 bases aligning to TRBD1. J was trimmed by 5 bases and V by 4 bases; bases with no gene match: 11. The CDR3 spans 16 residues. CDR1 is MGHRA and CDR2 is YSYEKL in the germline V gene. CDR3 sequence reads: CASSPTAGQGTDEQYF. For the CDR3, the DNA is TGCGCCAGCAGCCCGACCGCGGGACAGGGGACGGACGAGCAGTACTTC.

V and J are TRBV4-1 and TRBJ1-1; 7 bases match TRBD1. Germline values: CDR1 MGHRA, CDR2 YSYEKL. The CDR3 contains 15 residues. V lost 1 base to trimming and J lost 1 base; unmatched junction nucleotides: 3. CDR3 residues: CASSQGGQRNTEAFF. The CDR3, as DNA: TGCGCCAGCAGCCAAGGGGGACAGCGGAACACTGAAGCTTTCTTT.

CDR3 residues: CASSEGTATNQPQHF. In DNA form, the CDR3 reads TGTGCCAGCAGCGAAGGGACAGCGACGAATCAGCCCCAGCATTTT. This chain links TRBV9 with TRBJ1-5; 7 bases map to TRBD1. CDR3 length: 15 residues. V was pared by 3 bases and J by 4 bases, with 7 bases of the junction left unmatched. Germline V lookup: CDR1 SGDLS, CDR2 YYNGEE.

The chain carries TRBV7-6 and TRBJ2-3; D perhaps matches TRBD2 (5 bases). Germline values: CDR1 SGHVS, CDR2 FNYEAQ. Trimming left V 1 base short and J 1 base short, with 12 bases between. The CDR3 runs 16 residues. The CDR3: CASSLVGIGGTDTQYF. CDR3 nucleotide sequence: TGTGCCAGCAGCTTAGTGGGCATCGGGGGCACAGATACGCAGTATTTT.

The rearrangement uses TRBV30 and TRBJ2-7; D is perhaps TRBD1 (5 bases). CDR1 and CDR2 (germline): GTSNPN, SVGIG (reference sequence). V lost 4 bases, J lost 1 base, and 20 bases lay in between. This CDR3 spans 16 amino acids. The DNA of the CDR3 is TGTGCCTGGATGGGCAGGGTATCTGGCCGATCCTACGAGCAGTACTTC. Translating gives CAWMGRVSGRSYEQYF.

With regard to this clone: Its ends do not fully match the called genes, so a read error is possible. Other nucleotide sequences in the sample specify the same CDR3. V is TRBV18 and J is TRBJ1-1; the D gene is possibly TRBD1 (6 bases). The CDR3 covers 17 residues. CDR1 and CDR2 (germline): KGHSH, LQKENI. In nucleotides, the CDR3 is TGTGCCAGTTCACCACAGGCGGTGGGGGCGGCGAACACTGAAGCTTTCTTT. As protein: CASSPQAVGAANTEAFF.

J is TRBJ2-7 and V is TRBV30, with D unclear. Germline V lookup: CDR1 GTSNPN, CDR2 SVGIG (reference sequence). The CDR3 has 13 amino acids. V lost 2 bases and J 1 base, leaving 9 bases between the germline ends. This CDR3 is CAWSTYRSYEQYF. The CDR3 coding sequence is TGTGCCTGGAGTACCTACCGGTCCTACGAGCAGTACTTC.

The chain links TRBV7-9 to TRBJ2-1, with 9 bases aligning to TRBD1. CDR3 length: 17 amino acids. Germline loops: CDR1 SEHNR, CDR2 FQNEAQ (reference sequence). Trimming cost V 5 bases and J 8 bases; bases outside gene matches: 16. CDR3 sequence reads: CASSPTSWTGDFDEQFF. CDR3 DNA: TGTGCCAGCAGCCCTACTTCTTGGACAGGGGATTTTGATGAGCAGTTCTTC.

V gene TRBV6-1 combines with J gene TRBJ1-2, with TRBD1 as a possible D gene (5 bases). The germline V gene encodes CDR1 MNHNS and CDR2 SASEGT. Trimming removed 7 bases at V and 2 bases at J, with 17 bases between. The CDR3 totals 15 residues. The CDR3 nucleotides are TGTGCCAGCATGGATGCGGGGGGTATGAACTATGGCTACACCTTC. This codes for CASMDAGGMNYGYTF.

V and J are TRBV2 and TRBJ1-5, with D possibly matching TRBD1 (6 bases). V lost 3 bases to trimming and J lost 2 bases, with 20 bases between them. The CDR3 sequence is 18 residues long. CDR1 is SNHLY, CDR2 FYNNEI, per germline. This CDR3 reads CASSDFLQGLSGNQPQHF. Here the CDR3 DNA reads TGTGCCAGCAGTGATTTTCTACAGGGCCTCTCGGGCAATCAGCCCCAGCATTTT.